This TCR beta chain appears in the sequencing data of a study of blood T cell repertoires in COVID-19. Study in general: From T cells, B-cell-depleted T cells, or PBMCs came the material, which was cDNA or gDNA.

Original analysis: Using reference gene primer amplification, nucleated cell counts were estimated. Only in-frame clones appear in the TCRdb table, and some are missing; sequencing was by immunoSEQ multiplex PCR. V and J calls and clone size are those listed in that table; D and trimming were worked out from the DNA. The sample holds roughly 150,000 clones, 70% to 90% seen once. The V gene lost 5 bases and the J gene lost 6 bases, with 10 bases spanning the gap. This CDR3 is built from 13 residues. Sequencing input: peripheral blood. The chain combines TRBV12-3 or TRBV12-4 with TRBJ2-2, with a possible D match to TRBD1 (6 bases). This sequence was found in a man in his fifties or sixties with acute or convalescent COVID-19. The CDR3 region is CASSPGAAGELFF. CDR3 sequence (DNA): TGTGCCAGCAGTCCAGGGGCGGCCGGGGAGCTGTTTTTT.